This TCR beta chain was profiled in a study of blood T cell repertoires in COVID-19. Background on the study: COVID-19 samples, acute and convalescent, were from the United States, Italy and Spain. From T cells, B-cell-depleted T cells, or PBMCs came the material, which was cDNA or gDNA.

Ages ranged from roughly 18 to 100 years, with residence in under 25 US areas. Participant reports of clinical history set cohort assignment. CDR1 is MDHEN and CDR2 is SYDVKM in the germline V gene. Trimming cost V 6 bases and J 0 bases, with 12 bases left between them. The CDR3 extends over 14 amino acids. The data were produced by immunoSEQ multiplex PCR, yet TCRdb's version contains in-frame clones alone and is incomplete. The sample lists 200,000 to 250,000 clones, approximately 81% occurring once. The chain employs TRBV28 and TRBJ2-7; weak D call: TRBD1 (6 bases). The sequenced sample was PBMCs or T cells enriched from blood (not recorded which). This clonotype was obtained from a woman aged 50 to 65 with acute COVID-19. CDR3 in DNA: TGTGCCAGCAGGGACGGGGACACCTCCTACGAGCAGTACTTC. It encodes CASRDGDTSYEQYF.